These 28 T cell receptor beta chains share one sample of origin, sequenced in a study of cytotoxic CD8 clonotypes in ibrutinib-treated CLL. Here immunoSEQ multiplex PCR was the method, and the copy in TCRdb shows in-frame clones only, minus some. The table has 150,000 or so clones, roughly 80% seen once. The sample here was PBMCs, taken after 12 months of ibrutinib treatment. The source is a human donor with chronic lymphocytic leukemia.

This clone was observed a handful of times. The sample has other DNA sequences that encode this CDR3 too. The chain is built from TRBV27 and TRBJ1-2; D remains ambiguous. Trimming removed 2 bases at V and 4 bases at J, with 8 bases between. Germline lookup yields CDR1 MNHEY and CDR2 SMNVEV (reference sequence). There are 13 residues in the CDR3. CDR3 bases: TGTGCCAGCAGTTTAGGTGGGCCCTATGGCTACACCTTC. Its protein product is CASSLGGPYGYTF.

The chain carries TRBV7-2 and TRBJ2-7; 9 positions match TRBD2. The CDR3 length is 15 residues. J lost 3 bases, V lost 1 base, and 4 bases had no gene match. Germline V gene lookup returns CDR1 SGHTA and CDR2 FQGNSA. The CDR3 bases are TGTGCCAGCAGCTTAGTAGCGGGGGAGGACTACGAGCAGTACTTC. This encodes CASSLVAGEDYEQYF.

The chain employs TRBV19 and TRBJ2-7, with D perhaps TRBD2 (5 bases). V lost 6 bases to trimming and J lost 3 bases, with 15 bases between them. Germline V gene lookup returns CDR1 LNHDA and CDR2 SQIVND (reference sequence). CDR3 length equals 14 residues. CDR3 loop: CASSLRLEGYEQYF. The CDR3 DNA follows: TGTGCCAGTAGCCTAAGACTTGAGGGCTACGAGCAGTACTTC.

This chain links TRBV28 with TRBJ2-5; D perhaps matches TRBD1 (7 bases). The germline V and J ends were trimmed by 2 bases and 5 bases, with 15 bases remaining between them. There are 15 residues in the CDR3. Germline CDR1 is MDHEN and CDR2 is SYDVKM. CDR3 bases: TGTGCCAGCAGTTTAGGAGGGGGCTATCGGGAGACCCAGTACTTC. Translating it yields CASSLGGGYRETQYF.

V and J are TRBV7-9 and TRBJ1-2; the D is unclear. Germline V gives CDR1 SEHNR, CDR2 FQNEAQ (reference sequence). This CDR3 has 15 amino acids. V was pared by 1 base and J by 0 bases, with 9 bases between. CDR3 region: CASSLVGAANYGYTF. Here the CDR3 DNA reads TGTGCCAGCAGCTTAGTCGGCGCAGCTAACTATGGCTACACCTTC.

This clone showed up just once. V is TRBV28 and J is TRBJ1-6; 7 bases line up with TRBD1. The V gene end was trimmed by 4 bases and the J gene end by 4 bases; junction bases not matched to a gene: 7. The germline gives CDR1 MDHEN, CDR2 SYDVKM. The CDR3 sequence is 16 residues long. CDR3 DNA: TGTGCCAGCAGTTCTGGGGACAGCCGTTATAATTCACCCCTCCACTTT. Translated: CASSSGDSRYNSPLHF.

The CDR3 loop reads CASSLVLAGNEQFF. CDR3 in DNA: TGTGCCAGCAGCTTAGTACTAGCGGGAAATGAGCAGTTCTTC. The chain couples TRBV7-2 to TRBJ2-1; 10 bases are shared with TRBD2. The CDR3 is made up of 14 amino acids. Germline CDR1 and CDR2: SGHTA and FQGNSA. V lost 1 base to trimming and J lost 7 bases; unmatched junction nucleotides: 1.

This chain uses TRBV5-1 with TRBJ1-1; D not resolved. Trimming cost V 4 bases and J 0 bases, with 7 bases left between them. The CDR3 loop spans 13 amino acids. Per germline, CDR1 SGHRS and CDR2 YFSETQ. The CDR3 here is CASSREMNTEAFF. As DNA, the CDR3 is TGCGCCAGCAGCCGGGAAATGAACACTGAAGCTTTCTTT.

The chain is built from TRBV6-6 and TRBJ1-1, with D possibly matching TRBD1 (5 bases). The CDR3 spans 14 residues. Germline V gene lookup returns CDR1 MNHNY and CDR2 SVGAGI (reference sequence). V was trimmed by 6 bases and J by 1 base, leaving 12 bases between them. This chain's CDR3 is CASSPMTANTEAFF. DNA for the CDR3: TGTGCCAGCAGCCCAATGACAGCGAACACTGAAGCTTTCTTT.

The CDR3 bases are TGTGCCAGCAGCTTACCGAGACAGGGGATCGCTAACTATGGCTACACCTTC. As protein: CASSLPRQGIANYGYTF. V is TRBV7-9 and J is TRBJ1-2; 8 bases are a match to TRBD1. Germline V lookup: CDR1 SEHNR, CDR2 FQNEAQ (reference sequence). The V and J ends lost 2 bases and 0 bases, in that order; junction bases with no gene match: 8. This CDR3 has 17 amino acids.

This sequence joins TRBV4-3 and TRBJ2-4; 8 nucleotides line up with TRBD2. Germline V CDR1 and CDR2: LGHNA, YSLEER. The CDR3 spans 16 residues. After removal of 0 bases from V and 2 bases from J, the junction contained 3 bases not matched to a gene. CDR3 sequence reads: CASSQDRGGTKNIQYF. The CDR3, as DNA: TGCGCCAGCAGCCAAGATCGGGGGGGAACCAAAAACATTCAGTACTTC.

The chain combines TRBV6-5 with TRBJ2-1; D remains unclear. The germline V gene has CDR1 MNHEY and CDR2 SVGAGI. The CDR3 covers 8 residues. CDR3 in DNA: TGTGTCGTCGGTGAGCAGTTCTTC. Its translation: CVVGEQFF.

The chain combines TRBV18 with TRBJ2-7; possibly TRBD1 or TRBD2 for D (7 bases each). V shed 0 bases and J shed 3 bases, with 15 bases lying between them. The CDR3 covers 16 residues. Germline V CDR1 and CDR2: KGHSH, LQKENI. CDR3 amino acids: CASSPPRQGLYYEQYF. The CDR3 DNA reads TGTGCCAGCTCACCACCGCGACAGGGACTATACTACGAGCAGTACTTC.

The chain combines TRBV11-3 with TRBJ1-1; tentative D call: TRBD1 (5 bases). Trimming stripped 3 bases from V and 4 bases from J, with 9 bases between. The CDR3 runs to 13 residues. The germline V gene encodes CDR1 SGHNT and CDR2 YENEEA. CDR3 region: CASSFSRATEAFF. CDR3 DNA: TGTGCCAGCAGCTTCAGCAGGGCCACTGAAGCTTTCTTT.

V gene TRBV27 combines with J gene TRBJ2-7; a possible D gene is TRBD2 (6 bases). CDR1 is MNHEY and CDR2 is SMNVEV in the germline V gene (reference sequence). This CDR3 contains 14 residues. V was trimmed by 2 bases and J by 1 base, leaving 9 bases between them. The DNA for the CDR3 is TGTGCCAGCAGTTTACGGGACTTATCCTACGAGCAGTACTTC. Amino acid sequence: CASSLRDLSYEQYF.

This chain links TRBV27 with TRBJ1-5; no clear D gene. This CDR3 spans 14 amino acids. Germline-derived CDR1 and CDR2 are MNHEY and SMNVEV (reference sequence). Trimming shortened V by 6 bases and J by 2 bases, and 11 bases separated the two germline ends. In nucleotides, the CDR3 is TGTGCCAGCAGGGACCTGGAAGGCAATCAGCCCCAGCATTTT. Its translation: CASRDLEGNQPQHF.

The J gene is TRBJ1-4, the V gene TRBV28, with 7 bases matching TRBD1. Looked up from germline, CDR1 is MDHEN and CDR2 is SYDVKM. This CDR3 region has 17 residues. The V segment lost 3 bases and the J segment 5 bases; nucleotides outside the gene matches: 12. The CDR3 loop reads CASSFTAGGAWNEKLFF. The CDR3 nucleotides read TGTGCCAGCAGTTTTACAGCAGGGGGGGCTTGGAATGAAAAACTGTTTTTT.

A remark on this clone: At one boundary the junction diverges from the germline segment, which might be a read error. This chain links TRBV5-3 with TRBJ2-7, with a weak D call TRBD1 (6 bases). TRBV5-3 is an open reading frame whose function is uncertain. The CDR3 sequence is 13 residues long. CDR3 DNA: TGTGCCAGCAGCTTGGAAACAGGGATCGCGCAGTACTTC. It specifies CASSLETGIAQYF.

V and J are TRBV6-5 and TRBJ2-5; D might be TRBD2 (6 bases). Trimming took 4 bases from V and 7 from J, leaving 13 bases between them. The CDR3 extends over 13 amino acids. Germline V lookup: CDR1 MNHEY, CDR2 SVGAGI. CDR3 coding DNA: TGTGCCAGCAGTTTTGCGGGGCCCAGGACCCAGTACTTC. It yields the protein CASSFAGPRTQYF.

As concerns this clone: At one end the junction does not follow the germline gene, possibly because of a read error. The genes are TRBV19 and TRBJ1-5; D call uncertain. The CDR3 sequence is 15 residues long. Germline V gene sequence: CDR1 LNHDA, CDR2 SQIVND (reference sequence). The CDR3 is CASSMGTANNRPQHF. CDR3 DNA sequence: TGTGCCAGTAGTATGGGTACAGCCAATAATCGGCCCCAGCATTTT.

In DNA, the CDR3 is TGTGCCAGCAGCTTTGGACAGGATCGCTCCTACGAGCAGTACTTC. Amino acids: CASSFGQDRSYEQYF. The V call is TRBV7-2, the J call TRBJ2-7; 7 bases are shared with TRBD1. The ends lost 3 bases at V and 0 bases at J; junction bases unmatched: 5. Germline lookup yields CDR1 SGHTA and CDR2 FQGNSA. The CDR3 length is 15 residues.

The CDR3 DNA is TGTGCCAGCAGTTTAGCGGGAGGTAACAATGAGCAGTTCTTC. Translating it yields CASSLAGGNNEQFF. V is TRBV28 and J is TRBJ2-1, with TRBD2 matching over 8 bases. Germline assignment: CDR1 MDHEN and CDR2 SYDVKM. The junction had 2 bases not matched to a gene; V was cut back by 2 bases and J by 5 bases. This CDR3 is 14 amino acids long.

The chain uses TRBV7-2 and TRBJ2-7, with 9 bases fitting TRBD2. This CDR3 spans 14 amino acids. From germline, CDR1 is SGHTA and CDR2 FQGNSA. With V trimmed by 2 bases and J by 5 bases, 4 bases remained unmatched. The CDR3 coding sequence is TGTGCCAGCAGCTTATTCCCTAGCGGGGACGAGCAGTACTTC. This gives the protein CASSLFPSGDEQYF.

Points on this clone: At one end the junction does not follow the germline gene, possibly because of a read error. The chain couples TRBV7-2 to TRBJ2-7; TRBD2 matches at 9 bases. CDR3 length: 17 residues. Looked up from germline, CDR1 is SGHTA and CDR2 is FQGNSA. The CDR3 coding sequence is TGTGCCAGCAACTTAGCGGGTAGCGGGGGATTAGGGGCCGAGCAGTACTTC. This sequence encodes CASNLAGSGGLGAEQYF.

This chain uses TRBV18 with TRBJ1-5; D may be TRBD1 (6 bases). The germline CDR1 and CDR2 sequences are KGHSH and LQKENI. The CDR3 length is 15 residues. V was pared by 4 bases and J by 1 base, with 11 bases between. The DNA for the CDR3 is TGTGCCAGCTCACAAACCGGACAGAGCAATCAGCCCCAGCATTTT. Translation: CASSQTGQSNQPQHF.

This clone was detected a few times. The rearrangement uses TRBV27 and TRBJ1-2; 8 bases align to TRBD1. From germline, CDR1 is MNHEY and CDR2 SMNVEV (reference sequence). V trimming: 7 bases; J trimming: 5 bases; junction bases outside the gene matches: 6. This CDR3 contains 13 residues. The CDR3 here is CASTQGQAYGYTF. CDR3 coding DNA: TGTGCCAGCACCCAGGGACAGGCGTATGGCTACACCTTC.

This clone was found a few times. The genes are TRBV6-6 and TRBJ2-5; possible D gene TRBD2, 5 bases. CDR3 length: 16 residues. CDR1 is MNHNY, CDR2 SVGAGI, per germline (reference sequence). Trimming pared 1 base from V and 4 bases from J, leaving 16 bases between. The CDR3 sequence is CASSYYRVGGGETQYF. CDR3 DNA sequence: TGTGCCAGCAGTTACTATAGGGTCGGAGGTGGAGAGACCCAGTACTTC.

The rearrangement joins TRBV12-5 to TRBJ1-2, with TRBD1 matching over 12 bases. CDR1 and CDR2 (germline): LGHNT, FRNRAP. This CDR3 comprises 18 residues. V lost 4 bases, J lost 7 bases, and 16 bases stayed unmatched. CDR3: CASGWGGDRGLLFRGYTF. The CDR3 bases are TGTGCTAGTGGTTGGGGGGGGGACAGGGGGCTCCTCTTTCGTGGCTACACCTTC.